This T cell receptor (beta chain) was sequenced for a study of blood T cell repertoires in COVID-19. Trimming cost V 0 bases and J 8 bases; bases outside gene matches: 5. The germline V gene encodes CDR1 MNHEY and CDR2 SVGEGT. The CDR3 loop spans 15 amino acids. Sequencing was performed with immunoSEQ multiplex PCR; in TCRdb, only in-frame clones are kept and a portion is missing. The sample holds some 74,000 clones, approximately 86% seen once. The V call is TRBV6-2 or TRBV6-3, the J call TRBJ1-4, with 8 bases identical to TRBD1. The TCR sequence derives from a man in his forties or fifties with acute or convalescent COVID-19. The sample consisted of peripheral blood. This chain's CDR3 is CASSYSDRGREKLFF. The CDR3 DNA reads as TGTGCCAGCAGTTACTCTGACAGGGGCAGAGAAAAACTGTTTTTT.